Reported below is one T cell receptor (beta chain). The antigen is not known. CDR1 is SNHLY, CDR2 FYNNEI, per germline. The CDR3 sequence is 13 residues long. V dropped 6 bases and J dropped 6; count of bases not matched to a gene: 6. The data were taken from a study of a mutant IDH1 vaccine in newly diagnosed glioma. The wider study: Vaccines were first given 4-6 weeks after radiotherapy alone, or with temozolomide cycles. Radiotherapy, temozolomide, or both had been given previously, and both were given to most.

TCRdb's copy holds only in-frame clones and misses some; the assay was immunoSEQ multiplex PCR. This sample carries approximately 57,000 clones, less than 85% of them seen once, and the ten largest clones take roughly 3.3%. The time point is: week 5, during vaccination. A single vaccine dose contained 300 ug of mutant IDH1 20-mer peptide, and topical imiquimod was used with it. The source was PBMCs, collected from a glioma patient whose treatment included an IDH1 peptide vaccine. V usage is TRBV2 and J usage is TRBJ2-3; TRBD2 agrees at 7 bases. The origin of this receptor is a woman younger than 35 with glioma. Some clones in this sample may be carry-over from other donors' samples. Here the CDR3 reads CASSSSGLDTQYF. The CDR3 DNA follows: TGTGCCAGCAGCTCTAGCGGATTGGATACGCAGTATTTT.